Following are 7 T cell receptor beta chains from one sample sequenced in a study of shared clonotypes between healthy human individuals. Clones were read by immunoSEQ multiplex PCR, and TCRdb kept only the in-frame ones, dropping some. The profile shows roughly 2.4 million clones, around 95% of them singletons. The source material was naive CD4+ T cells sorted from blood. Described subset: CD45RA+ positively selected. These receptors originate from a man younger than 30 in good health.

The CDR3 sequence is CASSIRTGWDTEAFF. In DNA, the CDR3 is TGTGCCAGCAGCATCAGGACAGGGTGGGACACTGAAGCTTTCTTT. The chain uses TRBV13 and TRBJ1-1; 8 bases map to TRBD1. Trimming at V came to 5 bases and at J to 3 bases, leaving 8 bases not matched to a gene. Germline V gene data show CDR1 as PRHDT and CDR2 as FYEKMQ (reference sequence). The CDR3 spans 15 residues.

Worth noting for this clone: The sample contains more than one DNA sequence encoding this CDR3. The chain recombines TRBV2 with TRBJ2-3, with D unclear. Trimming left V 2 bases short and J 5 bases short, with 2 bases between. CDR3 length: 11 residues. Germline values: CDR1 SNHLY, CDR2 FYNNEI. This CDR3 is CASSEKDTQYF. The CDR3 DNA sequence: TGTGCCAGCAGTGAAAAAGATACGCAGTATTTT.

This chain's CDR3 is CASSSGVSIYNEQFF. The CDR3, as DNA: TGTGCCAGCTCATCTGGAGTATCGATATACAATGAGCAGTTCTTC. The chain couples TRBV5-6 to TRBJ2-1; D remains unclear. V lost 7 bases and J lost 4, with 18 bases in between. CDR1 SGHDT and CDR2 YYEEEE come from the germline V gene. The CDR3 extends over 15 amino acids.

This chain connects TRBV7-9 to TRBJ2-5; maybe TRBD1 (5 bases). Germline V lookup: CDR1 SEHNR, CDR2 FQNEAQ (reference sequence). The CDR3 extends over 15 amino acids. Trimming took off 2 bases at V and 3 bases at J, with 13 bases between the two ends. The CDR3 spells CASSLKFGAEETQYF. The CDR3 DNA sequence: TGTGCCAGCAGCTTAAAGTTTGGGGCTGAAGAGACCCAGTACTTC.

The V gene is TRBV5-4, the J gene TRBJ1-6; D gene ambiguous. The germline V and J ends were trimmed by 0 bases and 10 bases, with 11 bases remaining between them. The germline V gene has CDR1 SGHNT and CDR2 YYREEE (reference sequence). CDR3 length: 14 residues. CDR3: CASSLGTDRSPLHF. CDR3 in DNA: TGTGCCAGCAGCTTGGGCACAGATCGGTCACCCCTCCACTTT.

This clone was detected a few times. This chain links TRBV10-3 with TRBJ1-5; 8 bases map to TRBD1. V was clipped by 5 bases and J by 4 bases; unmatched bases: 7. The CDR3 length is 15 residues. Looked up from germline, CDR1 is ENHRY and CDR2 is SYGVKD. CDR3 nucleotides: TGTGCCATCAGTAGGACAGGGACTGGGAATCAGCCCCAGCATTTT. This sequence encodes CAISRTGTGNQPQHF.

This sequence joins TRBV27 and TRBJ2-7, with 7 bases fitting TRBD2. With V trimmed by 5 bases and J by 2 bases, 9 bases remained unmatched. Germline CDR1 is MNHEY and CDR2 is SMNVEV (reference sequence). This CDR3 region has 15 residues. The CDR3, as DNA: TGTGCCAGCAGTGTAGCGGGTCGGGCCACCTACGAGCAGTACTTC. Its protein is CASSVAGRATYEQYF.